This T cell receptor (beta chain) comes out of a study of Graves' ophthalmopathy and Graves' hyperthyroidism. Every ophthalmopathy donor presented moderate-to-severe activity, CAS ≥3, NOSPECS ≥4 and duration under 3 months. Physicians reached a diagnosis by relying on clinical symptoms, serum thyroxine, TRAb, thyroid ultrasound and orbital computed tomography. RNA transcripts were the source from which TCR beta CDR3 regions were amplified. HTBI primers were employed in first-round RT-PCR, then a second-round multiplex PCR followed. Each CDR3 protein gets one entry after TCRdb re-called the multiplex PCR reads with MiXCR. The repertoire holds 220,000 or so distinct CDR3 sequences, with around a fifth as singletons. V was trimmed by 2 bases and J by 7 bases, leaving 15 bases between them. CDR1 DFQATT and CDR2 SNEGSKA come from the germline V gene (reference sequence). CDR3 length: 14 amino acids. Study-wide points: Most thyroid clonotypes expanded beyond 0.001 frequency were also found in blood.

This clonotype showed up many times. Its antigen remains unidentified. This chain uses TRBV20-1 with TRBJ1-5, with a weak D call TRBD1 (6 bases). Sample: peripheral blood. This receptor was obtained from a woman between 50 and 59 years old with Graves' ophthalmopathy. CDR3 sequence reads: CSARPSGHGQPQHF. In DNA, the CDR3 is TGCAGTGCTAGACCTTCGGGACACGGACAGCCCCAGCATTTT.